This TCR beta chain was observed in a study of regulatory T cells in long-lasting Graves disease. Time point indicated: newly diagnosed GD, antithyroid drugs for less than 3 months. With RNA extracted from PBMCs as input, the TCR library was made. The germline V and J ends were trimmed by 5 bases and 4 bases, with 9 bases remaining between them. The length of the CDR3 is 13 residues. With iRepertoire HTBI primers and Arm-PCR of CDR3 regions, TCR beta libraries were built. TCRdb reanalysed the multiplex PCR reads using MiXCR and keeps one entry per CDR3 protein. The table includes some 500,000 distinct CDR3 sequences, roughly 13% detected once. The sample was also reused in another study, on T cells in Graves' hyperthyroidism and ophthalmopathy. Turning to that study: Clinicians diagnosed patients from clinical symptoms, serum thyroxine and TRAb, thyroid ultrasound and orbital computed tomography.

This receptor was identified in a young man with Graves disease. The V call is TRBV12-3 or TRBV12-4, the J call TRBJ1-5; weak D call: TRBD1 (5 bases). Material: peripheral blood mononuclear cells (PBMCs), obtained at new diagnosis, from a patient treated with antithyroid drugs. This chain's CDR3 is CASSIRENQPQHF. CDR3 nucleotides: TGTGCCAGCAGTATCAGGGAAAATCAGCCCCAGCATTTT.